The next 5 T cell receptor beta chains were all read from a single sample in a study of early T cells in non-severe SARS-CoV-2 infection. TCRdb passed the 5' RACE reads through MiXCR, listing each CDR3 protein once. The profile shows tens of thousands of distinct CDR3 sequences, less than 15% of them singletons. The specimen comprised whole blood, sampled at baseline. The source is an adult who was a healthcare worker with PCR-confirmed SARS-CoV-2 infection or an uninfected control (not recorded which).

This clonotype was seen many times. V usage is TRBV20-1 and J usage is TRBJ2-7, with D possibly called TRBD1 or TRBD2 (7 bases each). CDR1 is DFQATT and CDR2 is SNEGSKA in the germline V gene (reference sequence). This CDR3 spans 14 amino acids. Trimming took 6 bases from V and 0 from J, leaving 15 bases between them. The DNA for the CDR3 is TGCAGTGCCAGGGGGGGTTCCCACTCCTACGAGCAGTACTTC. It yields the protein CSARGGSHSYEQYF.

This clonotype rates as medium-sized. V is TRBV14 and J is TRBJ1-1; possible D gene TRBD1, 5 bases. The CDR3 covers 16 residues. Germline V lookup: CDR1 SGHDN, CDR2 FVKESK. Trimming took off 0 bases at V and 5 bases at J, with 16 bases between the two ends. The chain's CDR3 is CASSQDRRGVGTEAFF. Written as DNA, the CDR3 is TGTGCCAGCAGCCAAGATCGGCGGGGGGTAGGGACTGAAGCTTTCTTT.

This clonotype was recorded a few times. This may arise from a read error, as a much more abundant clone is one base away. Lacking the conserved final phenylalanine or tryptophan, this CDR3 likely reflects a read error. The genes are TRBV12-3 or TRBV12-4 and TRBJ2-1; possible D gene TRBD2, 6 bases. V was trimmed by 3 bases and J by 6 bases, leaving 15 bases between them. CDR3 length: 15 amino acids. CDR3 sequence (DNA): TGTGCCAGCAGTTTCCGCGGGGCAGGATTCAATGAGCAGTTCATC. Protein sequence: CASSFRGAGFNEQFI.

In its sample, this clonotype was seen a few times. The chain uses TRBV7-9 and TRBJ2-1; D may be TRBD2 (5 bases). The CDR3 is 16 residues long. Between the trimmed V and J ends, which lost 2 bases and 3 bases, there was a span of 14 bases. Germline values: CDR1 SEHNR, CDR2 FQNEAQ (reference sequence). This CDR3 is CASSLSSRAFYNEQFF. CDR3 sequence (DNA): TGTGCCAGCAGCTTAAGTTCGAGGGCTTTCTACAATGAGCAGTTCTTC.

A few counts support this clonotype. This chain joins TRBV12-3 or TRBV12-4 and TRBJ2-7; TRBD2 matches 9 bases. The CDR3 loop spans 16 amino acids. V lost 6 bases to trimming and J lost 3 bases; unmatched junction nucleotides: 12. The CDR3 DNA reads TGTGCCAGCAGCCCTCCGGGTAGCGGGAGCGTCTACGAGCAGTACTTC. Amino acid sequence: CASSPPGSGSVYEQYF.